A selection of T cell receptor beta chains follows, all from one sample in a study of T cell changes during pregnancy in multiple sclerosis. Repertoires were generated with immunoSEQ multiplex PCR, while TCRdb's copy carries only in-frame clones and drops some. The sample records fewer than 40,000 clones, 75% to 95% being singletons. The sample here was CD8+ T cells from peripheral blood mononuclear cells, taken in the first trimester of pregnancy. These receptors all come from a female donor with multiple sclerosis, enrolled in a pregnancy study. The CDR3 runs from the conserved cysteine through the conserved F or W. The D gene is left open where the match is weak. The size field is filled for only some rows; it gives once, few, many or a size class.

J gene: TRBJ2-7; clone size: NA; D gene: TRBD2; V gene: TRBV13; CDR3 protein: CASSFTGTSSYEQYF; CDR3 DNA: TGTGCCAGCAGCTTCACCGGGACTAGCTCCTACGAGCAGTACTTC
J gene: TRBJ2-7; clone size: NA; D gene: TRBD2; V gene: TRBV30; CDR3 protein: CAWSPGTSGRAREQYF; CDR3 DNA: TGTGCCTGGAGTCCAGGGACTAGCGGGAGGGCCAGAGAGCAGTACTTC
J gene: TRBJ2-3; clone size: NA; D gene: TRBD1; V gene: TRBV6-5; CDR3 protein: CASSRDRSTDTQYF; CDR3 DNA: TGTGCCAGCAGTAGGGACAGAAGCACAGATACGCAGTATTTT
J gene: TRBJ2-1; clone size: NA; D gene: TRBD1; V gene: TRBV6-1; CDR3 protein: CAGGVSGQGHNEQFF; CDR3 DNA: TGTGCCGGCGGGGTGTCAGGACAGGGGCACAATGAGCAGTTCTTC
J gene: TRBJ2-7; clone size: few; D gene: TRBD2; V gene: TRBV4-1; CDR3 protein: CASSPGTSGIYEQYF; CDR3 DNA: TGCGCCAGCAGCCCTGGGACTAGCGGAATCTACGAGCAGTACTTC
J gene: TRBJ1-2; clone size: NA; D gene: NA; V gene: TRBV27; CDR3 protein: CASSIRGASNYGYTF; CDR3 DNA: TGTGCCAGCAGTATCAGGGGAGCCTCTAACTATGGCTACACCTTC
J gene: TRBJ1-1; clone size: NA; D gene: NA; V gene: TRBV7-9; CDR3 protein: CASRRGNTEAFF; CDR3 DNA: TGTGCCAGCAGAAGGGGCAACACTGAAGCTTTCTTT
J gene: TRBJ2-1; clone size: NA; D gene: TRBD1; V gene: TRBV7-3; CDR3 protein: CASSTVGGQAYNEQFF; CDR3 DNA: TGTGCCAGCAGCACCGTGGGGGGACAGGCTTACAATGAGCAGTTCTTC
J gene: TRBJ2-7; clone size: NA; D gene: NA; V gene: TRBV27; CDR3 protein: CASSSDSITSGEQYF; CDR3 DNA: TGTGCCAGCAGTTCTGACAGCATTACGTCTGGTGAGCAGTACTTC
J gene: TRBJ2-1; clone size: NA; D gene: NA; V gene: TRBV27; CDR3 protein: CASSRDSPQSNEQFF; CDR3 DNA: TGTGCCAGCAGCCGAGACTCACCCCAGAGTAATGAGCAGTTCTTC
J gene: TRBJ2-1; clone size: NA; D gene: NA; V gene: TRBV5-1; CDR3 protein: CASGGGPTPNNEQFF; CDR3 DNA: TGCGCCAGCGGGGGCGGACCGACCCCCAACAATGAGCAGTTCTTC
J gene: TRBJ2-1; clone size: NA; D gene: NA; V gene: TRBV2; CDR3 protein: CASSDSNSYNEQFF; CDR3 DNA: TGTGCCAGCAGTGATTCAAACTCCTACAATGAGCAGTTCTTC
J gene: TRBJ2-7; clone size: NA; D gene: TRBD1; V gene: TRBV27; CDR3 protein: CASSPDRGSWEQYF; CDR3 DNA: TGTGCCAGCAGCCCGGACAGGGGTTCTTGGGAGCAGTACTTC
J gene: TRBJ2-7; clone size: NA; D gene: NA; V gene: TRBV27; CDR3 protein: CASSFGLPQPSYEQYF; CDR3 DNA: TGTGCCAGCAGTTTCGGCCTACCACAGCCATCCTACGAGCAGTACTTC
J gene: TRBJ1-1; clone size: NA; D gene: NA; V gene: TRBV10-3; CDR3 protein: CATRGWGNTEAFF; CDR3 DNA: TGTGCCACCCGCGGGTGGGGGAACACTGAAGCTTTCTTT
J gene: TRBJ2-1; clone size: NA; D gene: NA; V gene: TRBV7-2; CDR3 protein: CASSLDGGPNEQFF; CDR3 DNA: TGTGCCAGCAGCTTAGACGGGGGGCCCAATGAGCAGTTCTTC
J gene: TRBJ2-7; clone size: NA; D gene: NA; V gene: TRBV7-5; CDR3 protein: CARSLAGLAGGSYEQYF; CDR3 DNA: TGTGCCAGAAGCTTAGCGGGACTAGCGGGGGGTTCCTACGAGCAGTACTTC
J gene: TRBJ2-7; clone size: few; D gene: TRBD1; V gene: TRBV7-9; CDR3 protein: CASSLEVQGVYEQYF; CDR3 DNA: TGTGCCAGCAGCTTAGAGGTGCAGGGGGTCTACGAGCAGTACTTC
J gene: TRBJ2-1; clone size: NA; D gene: TRBD2; V gene: TRBV27; CDR3 protein: CASRVAGGPVEQFF; CDR3 DNA: TGTGCCAGCAGGGTAGCGGGAGGGCCCGTTGAGCAGTTCTTC
J gene: TRBJ2-1; clone size: few; D gene: TRBD2; V gene: TRBV5-1; CDR3 protein: CASSRGFLAGGGYRSYNEQFF; CDR3 DNA: TGCGCCAGCAGCCGGGGCTTTCTAGCGGGAGGAGGGTATAGGTCCTACAATGAGCAGTTCTTC
J gene: TRBJ2-1; clone size: NA; D gene: NA; V gene: TRBV6-5; CDR3 protein: CAAAGTNYDNEQFF; CDR3 DNA: TGTGCCGCGGCCGGCACTAACTACGACAATGAGCAGTTCTTC
J gene: TRBJ2-1; clone size: NA; D gene: TRBD1; V gene: TRBV30; CDR3 protein: CAGGTGINEQFF; CDR3 DNA: TGTGCCGGGGGGACAGGAATTAATGAGCAGTTCTTC
J gene: TRBJ1-5; clone size: NA; D gene: NA; V gene: TRBV9; CDR3 protein: CASSVDRDGRPQHF; CDR3 DNA: TGTGCCAGCAGCGTAGACAGGGATGGGAGGCCCCAGCATTTT
J gene: TRBJ2-7; clone size: once; D gene: NA; V gene: TRBV27; CDR3 protein: CASSVGDENEQYF; CDR3 DNA: TGTGCCAGCAGTGTAGGGGATGAAAACGAGCAGTACTTC
J gene: TRBJ1-2; clone size: NA; D gene: TRBD1; V gene: TRBV27; CDR3 protein: CASRLLSGGVGYTF; CDR3 DNA: TGTGCCAGCAGACTCTTGTCAGGGGGCGTGGGCTACACCTTC
J gene: TRBJ2-1; clone size: NA; D gene: NA; V gene: TRBV5-4; CDR3 protein: CASSLVGGLYNEQFF; CDR3 DNA: TGTGCCAGCAGCTTGGTTGGGGGACTTTACAATGAGCAGTTCTTC
J gene: TRBJ2-7; clone size: once; D gene: TRBD1; V gene: TRBV9; CDR3 protein: CASSAGQASYEQYF; CDR3 DNA: TGTGCCAGCAGCGCCGGACAGGCCTCCTACGAGCAGTACTTC
J gene: TRBJ1-3; clone size: NA; D gene: NA; V gene: TRBV4-3; CDR3 protein: CASSQGSGISGNTIYF; CDR3 DNA: TGCGCCAGCAGCCAAGGGTCCGGGATTTCTGGAAACACCATATATTTT
J gene: TRBJ2-2; clone size: NA; D gene: NA; V gene: TRBV9; CDR3 protein: CASSAQGAHGELFF; CDR3 DNA: TGTGCCAGCAGCGCCCAGGGTGCCCACGGGGAGCTGTTTTTT
J gene: TRBJ1-2; clone size: NA; D gene: NA; V gene: TRBV28; CDR3 protein: CASSWRGANYGYTF; CDR3 DNA: TGTGCCAGCAGTTGGCGGGGCGCGAACTATGGCTACACCTTC
J gene: TRBJ2-1; clone size: NA; D gene: TRBD2; V gene: TRBV5-4; CDR3 protein: CASSLALALDEQFF; CDR3 DNA: TGTGCCAGCAGCTTGGCACTAGCGCTTGATGAGCAGTTCTTC
J gene: TRBJ2-1; clone size: NA; D gene: TRBD2; V gene: TRBV6-5; CDR3 protein: CASSSSGSSYNEQFF; CDR3 DNA: TGTGCCAGCAGTTCTAGCGGCAGCTCCTACAATGAGCAGTTCTTC
J gene: TRBJ2-1; clone size: NA; D gene: TRBD2; V gene: TRBV15; CDR3 protein: CATSREPFRAGDSYNEQFF; CDR3 DNA: TGTGCCACCAGCAGAGAACCTTTTCGAGCGGGAGACTCCTACAATGAGCAGTTCTTC
J gene: TRBJ2-3; clone size: medium-sized; D gene: TRBD2; V gene: TRBV7-9; CDR3 protein: CASSPRTSGRWADTQYF; CDR3 DNA: TGTGCCAGCAGCCCGCGGACTAGCGGGAGGTGGGCAGATACGCAGTATTTT
J gene: TRBJ1-2; clone size: NA; D gene: TRBD1; V gene: TRBV7-3; CDR3 protein: CASSAGTGFGYTF; CDR3 DNA: TGTGCCAGCAGCGCCGGGACAGGGTTTGGCTACACCTTC
J gene: TRBJ2-7; clone size: NA; D gene: TRBD1; V gene: TRBV5-1; CDR3 protein: CASSPGTGVTYEQYF; CDR3 DNA: TGCGCCAGCAGCCCCGGGACAGGGGTTACCTACGAGCAGTACTTC
J gene: TRBJ2-3; clone size: NA; D gene: TRBD1; V gene: TRBV6-1; CDR3 protein: CASSGTGGEDTQYF; CDR3 DNA: TGTGCCAGCTCCGGGACAGGGGGCGAAGATACGCAGTATTTT